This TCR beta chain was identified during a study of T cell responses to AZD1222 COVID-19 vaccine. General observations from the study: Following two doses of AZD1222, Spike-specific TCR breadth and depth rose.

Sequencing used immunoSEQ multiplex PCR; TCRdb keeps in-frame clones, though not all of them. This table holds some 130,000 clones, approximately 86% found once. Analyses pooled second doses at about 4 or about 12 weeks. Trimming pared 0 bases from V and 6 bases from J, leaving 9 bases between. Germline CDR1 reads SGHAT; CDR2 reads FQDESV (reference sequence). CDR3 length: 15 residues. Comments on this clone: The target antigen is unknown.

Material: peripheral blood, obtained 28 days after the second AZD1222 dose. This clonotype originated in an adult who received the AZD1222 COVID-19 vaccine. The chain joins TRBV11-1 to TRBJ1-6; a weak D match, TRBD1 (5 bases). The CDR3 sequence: CASSLAGRSNSPLHF. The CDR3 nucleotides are TGTGCCAGCAGCTTAGCGGGACGTTCTAATTCACCCCTCCACTTT.